This T cell receptor (beta chain) was identified during a study of patients and donors after allogeneic stem cell transplantation. TCRdb re-analysed the RT-PCR reads in MiXCR, keeping a single row per CDR3 protein. The sample carries hundreds of thousands of distinct CDR3 sequences, around 15% recorded once. Trimming at V came to 0 bases and at J to 0 bases, leaving 7 bases not matched to a gene. CDR1 and CDR2 (germline): LNHNV, YYDKDF (reference sequence). There are 17 residues in the CDR3. The source is a human donor who was either an allogeneic HSCT recipient or a stem cell or donor lymphocyte infusion donor (not recorded which). It is not recorded whose cells these are; they may come from a transplant donor. The chain combines TRBV15 with TRBJ2-7; 8 bases align to TRBD1. Sequencing used blood, either unsorted or a sorted T cell fraction (not recorded which). The CDR3: CATSRDFNRGISYEQYF. The CDR3 bases are TGTGCCACCAGCAGAGATTTTAACAGGGGGATCTCCTACGAGCAGTACTTC.